This T cell receptor beta chain was sequenced for a study of cytomegalovirus exposure and HLA in healthy donors. The PCR used 60 Vbeta and 13 Jbeta primers. Authors' processing steps: Later work found 65 million to 90 million unique TCR beta chains, with approximately 12 million shared. TCRdb's copy holds only in-frame clones and misses some; the assay was immunoSEQ multiplex PCR. V and J calls and clone size are given by that table; D and trimming were obtained from the DNA. Of approximately 190,000 clones detected, roughly four fifths appear once; the ten largest clones hold roughly 0.098%. V was cut by 4 bases and J by 3 bases, with 10 bases left in between. Germline V gives CDR1 SGHDT, CDR2 YYEEEE. The CDR3 is 13 residues long. General study findings and limits: Investigators reported some 150 TCR beta chains as tied to cytomegalovirus. In a later analysis, specific HLA alleles were associated with some 16,000 TCR beta sequences at a 0.05 false discovery rate. An observed cluster of highly shared sequence variants was recorded as a likely sequencing artifact.

A note on this clone: Its antigen is still unknown.

The chain combines TRBV5-6 with TRBJ1-1; D is uncertain. The sequence was collected from a boy aged 2 to 10 in good health and CMV-seronegative. The source material was PBMCs. The CDR3 DNA sequence: TGTGCCAGCAGCACTGAGCGATACACTGAAGCTTTCTTT. Residues: CASSTERYTEAFF.